The rows below give T cell receptor beta chains drawn from one sample of a study of blood T cells in healthy people across ages. MiXCR was run by TCRdb on the 5' RACE reads, yielding one entry per CDR3 protein. The sample lists hundreds of thousands of distinct CDR3 sequences, roughly 32% seen once, with 15% to 19% in the top ten. The sequenced material came from blood. Source of these receptors: an elderly woman in good health. Each CDR3 is given with its conserved first and last residue. The order of the fields is CDR3 length, D gene, clone size, V gene, J gene, CDR3 DNA, CDR3 protein. The D gene is left open where the match is weak. Clone size is stated in some rows and not others, as once, few, many or a class when expanded.

length: 14; D: NA; size: NA; V: TRBV27; J: TRBJ1-6; DNA: TGTGCCAGCAAAGCCAACAGGGAAAATTCACCCCGCCACTTT; CDR3: CASKANRENSPRHF
length: 18; D: TRBD1; size: NA; V: TRBV5-1; J: TRBJ1-1; DNA: TGCGCCAGCGGCCCCTGGATGGACAGGGGGCGCATCATGACTGAAGCTTTCTTT; CDR3: CASGPWMDRGRIMTEAFF
length: 15; D: TRBD1; size: many; V: TRBV27; J: TRBJ2-1; DNA: TGTGCCAGCAGGAGGACAGGGGGCGGCTACAATGAGCAGTTCTTC; CDR3: CASRRTGGGYNEQFF
length: 14; D: NA; size: many; V: TRBV12-3/TRBV12-4; J: TRBJ2-3; DNA: TGTGCCAGCAGTTTTACCGGGAACACAGATACGCAGTATTTT; CDR3: CASSFTGNTDTQYF
length: 16; D: TRBD2; size: few; V: TRBV27; J: TRBJ2-3; DNA: TGTGCCAGCAGTTTATCGGAGCGGGGGGGCAAAGATACGCAGTATTTT; CDR3: CASSLSERGGKDTQYF
length: 13; D: NA; size: many; V: TRBV5-1; J: TRBJ2-7; DNA: TGTGCCAGCAGCTTGGGCCCTACCTACGAGCAGTACTTC; CDR3: CASSLGPTYEQYF
length: 15; D: NA; size: many; V: TRBV18; J: TRBJ2-6; DNA: TGTGCCAGCTCCCCCCCTGGGTCTGGGGCCAACGTCCTGACTTTC; CDR3: CASSPPGSGANVLTF
length: 14; D: NA; size: once; V: TRBV6-4; J: TRBJ2-1; DNA: TGTGCCAGCAGTAATACTAACCGCGGTCGGGAGCAGTTCTTC; CDR3: CASSNTNRGREQFF
length: 16; D: TRBD2; size: NA; V: TRBV5-1; J: TRBJ2-5; DNA: TGCGCCAGCAGCTTTGGGCTAGCGGGGGTCAACGATGAGCAGTACTTC; CDR3: CASSFGLAGVNDEQYF
length: 14; D: NA; size: few; V: TRBV5-1; J: TRBJ2-1; DNA: TGCGCCAGCAGCTTGACGGACAGTTACAATGAGCAGTTCTTC; CDR3: CASSLTDSYNEQFF
length: 16; D: TRBD2; size: many; V: TRBV11-2; J: TRBJ2-6; DNA: TGCGCCAGCAGCTTGGGAGGGGTAGCTGGGGCCAACGTCCTGACTTTC; CDR3: CASSLGGVAGANVLTF
length: 12; D: NA; size: many; V: TRBV7-2; J: TRBJ1-2; DNA: TGTGCCAGCAGCTTAGGGCCTCCCGGCTACACCTTC; CDR3: CASSLGPPGYTF
length: 15; D: NA; size: many; V: TRBV15; J: TRBJ2-5; DNA: TGTGCCACCAGCCAAGGGGGCCGGGGGCAAGAGACCCAGTACTTC; CDR3: CATSQGGRGQETQYF
length: 15; D: TRBD2; size: NA; V: TRBV5-1; J: TRBJ2-7; DNA: TGCGCCAGCAGCCCGACGGCTAGCGGGAGAAACGAGCAGTACTTC; CDR3: CASSPTASGRNEQYF
length: 13; D: NA; size: many; V: TRBV6-1; J: TRBJ2-3; DNA: TGTGCCAGCAAACGGGGTAGCACAGATACGCAGTATTTT; CDR3: CASKRGSTDTQYF
length: 15; D: TRBD1; size: many; V: TRBV7-2; J: TRBJ1-2; DNA: TGTGCCAGCAGCTTATGGAGGGGGCCAAACTATGGCTACACCTTC; CDR3: CASSLWRGPNYGYTF
length: 14; D: NA; size: NA; V: TRBV5-1; J: TRBJ2-4; DNA: TGCGCCAGCAGCTTGGACTTCTCGATGAGTATTCAGTACTTC; CDR3: CASSLDFSMSIQYF
length: 16; D: NA; size: NA; V: TRBV3-1; J: TRBJ2-2; DNA: TGTGCCAGCAGCCACCCGGACAGCCCGAACACCGGGGAGCTGTTTTTT; CDR3: CASSHPDSPNTGELFF
length: 12; D: TRBD2; size: few; V: TRBV6-1; J: TRBJ2-7; DNA: TGTGCCAGCACCGAAAGAGGACTAGCTTTCTACTTC; CDR3: CASTERGLAFYF
length: 14; D: NA; size: few; V: TRBV3-1; J: TRBJ2-1; DNA: TGTGCCAGCAGCCAAAACATACAGGGAAATGAGCAGTTCTTC; CDR3: CASSQNIQGNEQFF
length: 15; D: TRBD2; size: NA; V: TRBV7-3; J: TRBJ2-3; DNA: TGTGCCAGCAGCCTAGCGGGTGGGGGGGAGGATACGCAGTATTTT; CDR3: CASSLAGGGEDTQYF
length: 17; D: NA; size: NA; V: TRBV7-9; J: TRBJ2-5; DNA: TGTGCCAGCAGCTTTGGTCTAGCGAGGCGGATCCAAGAGACCCAGTACTTC; CDR3: CASSFGLARRIQETQYF
length: 14; D: NA; size: many; V: TRBV6-1; J: TRBJ2-7; DNA: TGTGCCAGCAGGGCCTCTGGGACCTACTACGAGCAGTACTTC; CDR3: CASRASGTYYEQYF
length: 13; D: TRBD1; size: NA; V: TRBV20-1; J: TRBJ2-5; DNA: TGCAGTGCTAGAGAACGGACAGGAGGGACCCAGTACTTC; CDR3: CSARERTGGTQYF
length: 15; D: TRBD1; size: NA; V: TRBV20-1; J: TRBJ2-5; DNA: TGCAGTGCTATCCACCCGGGACAGGGGGGAGAGACCCAGTACTTC; CDR3: CSAIHPGQGGETQYF
length: 15; D: NA; size: many; V: TRBV5-6; J: TRBJ2-1; DNA: TGTGCCAGCAGTCAACCAACCGCGCCGTACAATGAGCAGTTCTTC; CDR3: CASSQPTAPYNEQFF
length: 14; D: TRBD1; size: many; V: TRBV24-1; J: TRBJ2-4; DNA: TGTGCCACCAGTGATGACGGGACAGGGGACATTCAGTACTTC; CDR3: CATSDDGTGDIQYF
length: 14; D: NA; size: NA; V: TRBV30; J: TRBJ1-3; DNA: TGTGCCTGGAGTGATGCAGCGGGGGGAAACACCATATATTTT; CDR3: CAWSDAAGGNTIYF
length: 13; D: NA; size: many; V: TRBV12-3/TRBV12-4; J: TRBJ1-2; DNA: TGTGCCAGCAGCTCCTGGTGGGCACCGGATACCACCTTC; CDR3: CASSSWWAPDTTF
length: 14; D: NA; size: many; V: TRBV5-6; J: TRBJ2-7; DNA: TGTGCCAGCAGCTATGACAGGAACTCCTACGAGCAGTACTTC; CDR3: CASSYDRNSYEQYF
length: 15; D: TRBD1; size: many; V: TRBV12-3/TRBV12-4; J: TRBJ2-1; DNA: TGTGCCAGCAGATCTGGACAGGGGTTTATCGATGAGCAGTTCTTC; CDR3: CASRSGQGFIDEQFF
length: 13; D: TRBD1; size: many; V: TRBV10-3; J: TRBJ2-3; DNA: TGTGCCATCACCGGGACAGGGGCAGATACGCAGTATTTT; CDR3: CAITGTGADTQYF
length: 10; D: TRBD1; size: NA; V: TRBV29-1; J: TRBJ2-3; DNA: TGCAGCGCTTTGACAGGGACGCAGTATTTT; CDR3: CSALTGTQYF
length: 12; D: NA; size: NA; V: TRBV6-1; J: TRBJ1-1; DNA: TGTGCCAGCTCTGTTACGGCAGTTGAAGCTTTCTTT; CDR3: CASSVTAVEAFF
length: 15; D: TRBD1; size: NA; V: TRBV5-6; J: TRBJ1-5; DNA: TGTGCCAGCAGCTTGGCATGGCAGGGGGATCAGCCCCAGCATTTT; CDR3: CASSLAWQGDQPQHF
length: 15; D: TRBD2; size: few; V: TRBV19; J: TRBJ2-1; DNA: TGTGCCAGTAGTATAGGAGGACTAGTCTCGATTGAGCAGTTCTTC; CDR3: CASSIGGLVSIEQFF
length: 16; D: NA; size: many; V: TRBV4-1; J: TRBJ2-7; DNA: TGCGCCAGCAGCCAAGAGACGCACGTCCTTACCTACGAGCAGTACTTC; CDR3: CASSQETHVLTYEQYF
length: 15; D: NA; size: many; V: TRBV10-3; J: TRBJ2-2; DNA: TGTGCCATCAGTGACCCCATGGGGCAAACCGGGGAGCTGTTTTTT; CDR3: CAISDPMGQTGELFF
length: 12; D: NA; size: NA; V: TRBV28; J: TRBJ2-7; DNA: TGTGCCAGCCGATCAGCACAAGTGGCGCAGTACTTC; CDR3: CASRSAQVAQYF
length: 12; D: NA; size: many; V: TRBV20-1; J: TRBJ2-1; DNA: TGCAGTGCTCCCGGGGTGAGCAATGAGCAGTTCTTC; CDR3: CSAPGVSNEQFF
length: 12; D: NA; size: NA; V: TRBV10-3; J: TRBJ2-5; DNA: TGTGCCGTCGGGACAACTCAAGAGACCCAGTACTTC; CDR3: CAVGTTQETQYF
length: 14; D: TRBD1; size: many; V: TRBV7-2; J: TRBJ1-4; DNA: TGTGCCAGCAGCTCAGGGACAGGGAGGGAAAAACTGTTTTTT; CDR3: CASSSGTGREKLFF
length: 17; D: TRBD1; size: many; V: TRBV5-1; J: TRBJ2-5; DNA: TGCGCCAGCAGCTTGGGGACGGCTAACAGGGGTCAGGAGACCCAGTACTTC; CDR3: CASSLGTANRGQETQYF
length: 12; D: NA; size: NA; V: TRBV7-9; J: TRBJ2-1; DNA: TGTGCCAGCAGCTTAAGAGCGCCACAGCAGTTCTTC; CDR3: CASSLRAPQQFF
length: 13; D: NA; size: many; V: TRBV7-6; J: TRBJ2-7; DNA: TGTGCCAGCAGCTTAACAGACTACTACGAGCAGTACTTC; CDR3: CASSLTDYYEQYF
length: 16; D: NA; size: few; V: TRBV7-6; J: TRBJ2-1; DNA: TGTGCCAGCAGCTTAGGATACGGGAGCTCCTACAATGAGCAGTTCTTC; CDR3: CASSLGYGSSYNEQFF
length: 16; D: NA; size: many; V: TRBV6-5; J: TRBJ2-1; DNA: TGTGCCAGCAGTCCACTTGGGGGACCTACTGACAATGAGCAGTTCTTC; CDR3: CASSPLGGPTDNEQFF
length: 17; D: TRBD2; size: NA; V: TRBV5-1; J: TRBJ2-5; DNA: TGCGCCAGCAGCCTGGGTACTAGCGGGGGTCGAGGAGAGACCCAGTACTTC; CDR3: CASSLGTSGGRGETQYF